A single sample gave rise to the 27 T cell receptor beta chains below, sequenced in a study of blood T cell repertoires in COVID-19. Generated by immunoSEQ multiplex PCR, the TCRdb table keeps only in-frame clones and is missing some. This sample has over 95,000 clones, with more than 85% found just once. The specimen was peripheral blood. These receptors were obtained from a human donor with acute or convalescent COVID-19. The donor label of this sample is uncertain.

This clone was recorded once. The genes are TRBV18 and TRBJ2-2; 9 bases fit TRBD1. Unmatched junction bases numbered 8, after V lost 5 bases and J lost 4 bases. CDR1 and CDR2 (germline): KGHSH, LQKENI. The CDR3 length is 16 residues. The CDR3 protein is CASSSLGQGITGELFF. The CDR3 nucleotides read TGTGCCAGCTCAAGCCTCGGACAGGGGATCACCGGGGAGCTGTTTTTT.

V is TRBV5-1 and J is TRBJ1-5; D gene ambiguous. V shed 1 base and J shed 7 bases, with 12 bases lying between them. The length of the CDR3 is 14 residues. The V gene's germline CDR1 is SGHRS and CDR2 YFSETQ. The CDR3 DNA reads as TGCGCCAGCAGCTTGCATCACGATGGCCAGCCCCAGCATTTT. Its protein is CASSLHHDGQPQHF.

V is TRBV3-1 (or the pseudogene TRBV3-2) and J is TRBJ1-2; 9 nucleotides line up with TRBD1. The length of the CDR3 is 14 residues. Germline trimming cut 5 bases from V and 3 bases from J; bases unmatched to any gene: 4. Germline loops: CDR1 LGHDT, CDR2 YNNKEL (reference sequence). CDR3 region: CASSLGQGDYGYTF. In nucleotides, the CDR3 is TGTGCCAGCAGCTTGGGACAGGGAGACTATGGCTACACCTTC.

The V gene is TRBV4-3, the J gene TRBJ1-3, with a tentative D call TRBD1 (6 bases). Trimming cost V 3 bases and J 1 base, with 7 bases left between them. The CDR3 runs to 14 residues. The germline V gene encodes CDR1 LGHNA and CDR2 YSLEER. The CDR3 is CASSQGASGNTIYF. In DNA, the CDR3 is TGCGCCAGCAGCCAGGGGGCGTCTGGAAACACCATATATTTT.

J is TRBJ1-2 and V is TRBV7-8; 11 nucleotides align to TRBD1. Trimming removed 5 bases from V and 7 bases from J; junction bases left unmatched: 6. Germline loops: CDR1 SGHVS, CDR2 FQNEAQ. The CDR3 runs to 14 residues. Written as DNA, the CDR3 is TGTGCCAGCAGCGAGGACAGGGGGCATCGTGGCTACACCTTC. As protein: CASSEDRGHRGYTF.

This clone was found once. This chain links TRBV7-3 with TRBJ2-1, with 10 bases that match TRBD1. From germline, CDR1 is SGHTA and CDR2 FQGTGA. V lost 2 bases and J lost 4; bases outside the gene matches: 5. This CDR3 contains 16 residues. The CDR3 sequence is CASSLLGQGVYNEQFF. DNA for the CDR3: TGTGCCAGCAGCTTATTAGGACAGGGGGTGTACAATGAGCAGTTCTTC.

The V and J genes are TRBV7-2 and TRBJ2-1, with D perhaps matching TRBD2 (6 bases). The CDR3 is made up of 15 amino acids. Trimming pared 1 base from V and 6 bases from J, leaving 13 bases between. Germline V lookup: CDR1 SGHTA, CDR2 FQGNSA. Here the CDR3 reads CASSLGRAGINEQFF. The CDR3 DNA reads as TGTGCCAGCAGCTTAGGGCGGGCGGGGATCAATGAGCAGTTCTTC. Based on the CDR3 plus reference TRBV7-2 and TRBJ2-1, the full variable domain is GAGVSQSPSNKVTEKGKDVELRCDPISGHTALYWYRQSLGQGLEFLIYFQGNSAPDKSGLPSDRFSAERTGGSVSTLTIQRTQQEDSAVYLCASSLGRAGINEQFFGPGTRLTVL.

V and J are TRBV5-8 and TRBJ2-3, with 7 bases fitting TRBD2. Germline CDR1 is SGHTS and CDR2 is YDEGEE. J gave up 3 bases and V 1 base, and 5 bases lay outside the gene matches. The CDR3 is made up of 15 amino acids. The CDR3 is CASSLWGGGTDTQYF. CDR3 bases: TGTGCCAGCAGCTTGTGGGGGGGTGGTACAGATACGCAGTATTTT.

This sequence joins TRBV20-1 and TRBJ2-7; D unclear. The CDR3 length is 11 residues. Between the trimmed V and J ends, which lost 0 bases and 4 bases, there was a span of 4 bases. CDR1 and CDR2 (germline): DFQATT, SNEGSKA (reference sequence). The CDR3 nucleotides read TGCAGTGCTAGAGATTCGTACGAGCAGTACTTC. Encoded protein: CSARDSYEQYF.

V usage is TRBV27 and J usage is TRBJ1-4; 7 bases align to TRBD1. V lost 6 bases, J lost 2 bases, and 12 bases stayed unmatched. This CDR3 has 17 residues. The germline V gene encodes CDR1 MNHEY and CDR2 SMNVEV (reference sequence). This chain's CDR3 is CASSFRQTGVTNEKLFF. DNA for the CDR3: TGTGCCAGCAGCTTCCGCCAAACAGGGGTGACTAATGAAAAACTGTTTTTT.

The chain couples TRBV6-1 to TRBJ1-2; D possibly corresponds to TRBD1 (5 bases). Germline lookup yields CDR1 MNHNS and CDR2 SASEGT. Between the trimmed V and J ends, which lost 2 bases and 8 bases, there was a span of 15 bases. The CDR3 is 14 residues long. Here the CDR3 DNA reads TGTGCCAGCAGTGAAAGGAGGGACCGGGGAGGCTACACCTTC. It codes for CASSERRDRGGYTF.

The chain is built from TRBV7-2 and TRBJ1-4; 7 nucleotides agree with TRBD1. J lost 8 bases, V lost 3 bases, and 9 bases had no gene match. This CDR3 is 15 amino acids long. Germline CDR1 and CDR2: SGHTA and FQGNSA. The CDR3 DNA reads as TGTGCCAGCAGCTTCCGGACAGGATGGAGCGAAAAACTGTTTTTT. Protein: CASSFRTGWSEKLFF. The whole variable domain, filled in from reference TRBV7-2 and TRBJ1-4, reads GAGVSQSPSNKVTEKGKDVELRCDPISGHTALYWYRQSLGQGLEFLIYFQGNSAPDKSGLPSDRFSAERTGGSVSTLTIQRTQQEDSAVYLCASSFRTGWSEKLFFGSGTQLSVL.

J is TRBJ1-2 and V is TRBV19, with a possible D match to TRBD1 (6 bases). The CDR3 is made up of 14 amino acids. Trimming stripped 4 bases from V and 4 bases from J, with 13 bases between. Germline V gives CDR1 LNHDA, CDR2 SQIVND (reference sequence). The CDR3 spells CASSKTQGFYGYTF. CDR3 DNA: TGTGCCAGTAGTAAAACACAGGGTTTCTATGGCTACACCTTC.

The rearrangement links TRBV7-9 to TRBJ1-5; TRBD1 is a possible D gene (5 bases). The length of the CDR3 is 16 residues. V lost 2 bases and J lost 6, with 17 bases in between. Per the germline V gene, CDR1 is SEHNR and CDR2 is FQNEAQ (reference sequence). The CDR3 loop is CASSLPHPTVSQPQHF. CDR3 DNA: TGTGCCAGCAGCTTACCCCACCCGACAGTAAGTCAGCCCCAGCATTTT.

The chain's CDR3 is CATTHMGGVTRSNQPQHF. The CDR3 DNA is TGTGCCACCACTCACATGGGGGGGGTTACAAGGAGCAATCAGCCCCAGCATTTT. V usage is TRBV24-1 and J usage is TRBJ1-5; maybe TRBD1 (5 bases). CDR1 is KGHDR, CDR2 SFDVKD, per germline. The ends were cut back, 8 bases at V and 1 base at J, with 23 bases in the middle. The CDR3 consists of 18 residues.

J is TRBJ2-5 and V is TRBV5-4; possibly TRBD1 for D (5 bases). Germline loops: CDR1 SGHNT, CDR2 YYREEE (reference sequence). CDR3 length: 15 amino acids. The V end lost 2 bases, the J end lost 6 bases, and 17 bases lay between the germline ends. This chain's CDR3 is CASSFSPGSSQTQYF. The CDR3 bases are TGTGCCAGCAGCTTCTCGCCAGGGTCGTCGCAGACCCAGTACTTC.

This clone was seen a handful of times. The CDR3 DNA follows: TGTGCCAGCAGCTTTAGCGGGAGGATCTACGAGCAGTACTTC. Its protein is CASSFSGRIYEQYF. The chain couples TRBV7-9 to TRBJ2-7, with 10 positions matching TRBD2. With 3 bases clipped from V and 3 bases from J, the junction kept 2 bases outside the gene matches. CDR3 size: 14 residues. Germline V gene sequence: CDR1 SEHNR, CDR2 FQNEAQ (reference sequence).

The chain carries TRBV7-9 and TRBJ1-2; 9 nucleotides agree with TRBD1. This CDR3 is 17 amino acids long. Looked up from germline, CDR1 is SEHNR and CDR2 is FQNEAQ (reference sequence). Losses at the gene ends were 2 bases for V and 0 bases for J; bases not matched to a gene: 7. The CDR3 region has the DNA TGTGCCAGCAGCTTAAGGCCTCGACAGGGGGCTAACTATGGCTACACCTTC. It yields the protein CASSLRPRQGANYGYTF.

The chain has TRBV7-9 and TRBJ2-5, with 9 bases aligning to TRBD2. This CDR3 comprises 15 residues. Per the germline V gene, CDR1 is SEHNR and CDR2 is FQNEAQ (reference sequence). The trim removed 0 bases at V and 7 bases at J, leaving 6 bases unmatched. The CDR3, as DNA: TGTGCCAGCAGCTTAGCGGTAGCGGGGGAAGGGACCCAGTACTTC. Translation: CASSLAVAGEGTQYF.

The gene calls are TRBV5-1 and TRBJ1-4; 9 positions match TRBD1. The CDR3 spans 16 residues. V shed 5 bases and J 8 bases; nucleotides not matched to a gene: 13. Germline values: CDR1 SGHRS, CDR2 YFSETQ. The CDR3 DNA sequence: TGCGCCAGCAGTGCGTCATCCGGGACAGGGACCGAAAAACTGTTTTTT. It encodes CASSASSGTGTEKLFF.

This clone showed up just once. V and J are TRBV19 and TRBJ2-2; tentatively, D is TRBD2 (6 bases). V lost 7 bases and J 7 bases, leaving 25 bases between the germline ends. Germline lookup yields CDR1 LNHDA and CDR2 SQIVND (reference sequence). CDR3 size: 17 residues. This chain's CDR3 is CASTKYPGSAYGGELFF. CDR3 DNA sequence: TGTGCCAGTACCAAGTATCCCGGGAGTGCATATGGCGGGGAGCTGTTTTTT.

The chain employs TRBV19 and TRBJ2-4; possibly TRBD1 for D (7 bases). Germline CDR1 reads LNHDA; CDR2 reads SQIVND (reference sequence). The length of the CDR3 is 15 residues. V was trimmed by 7 bases and J by 0 bases, leaving 13 bases between them. The CDR3 nucleotides read TGTGCCAGTAAAAGGGGGCGGGAAGCCAAAAACATTCAGTACTTC. Encoded protein: CASKRGREAKNIQYF. The entire variable domain, with the rest obtained from reference TRBV19 and TRBJ2-4, is as follows: DGGITQSPKYLFRKEGQNVTLSCEQNLNHDAMYWYRQDPGQGLRLIYYSQIVNDFQKGDIAEGYSVSREKKESFPLTVTSAQKNPTAFYLCASKRGREAKNIQYFGAGTRLSVL.

This clone was counted a single time. Written as DNA, the CDR3 is TGCAGTGCTAGCGGTCGAGATACGCAGTATTTT. Its translation: CSASGRDTQYF. The rearrangement links TRBV20-1 to TRBJ2-3; D not certain. Trimming removed 3 bases at V and 5 bases at J, with 6 bases between. This CDR3 has 11 residues. CDR1 and CDR2 from the germline V gene are DFQATT and SNEGSKA (reference sequence).

This chain links TRBV18 with TRBJ1-3, with 8 bases matching TRBD1. This CDR3 spans 16 amino acids. Germline V CDR1 and CDR2: KGHSH, LQKENI. The trim removed 4 bases at V and 4 bases at J, leaving 9 bases unmatched. CDR3 sequence (DNA): TGTGCCAGCTCACTACAAGACAGGGGAGTCGGAAACACCATATATTTT. This codes for CASSLQDRGVGNTIYF.

This clone was detected only once. The chain carries TRBV9 and TRBJ2-1, with 8 bases that match TRBD1. Germline CDR1 is SGDLS and CDR2 is YYNGEE. The J segment lost 12 bases and the V segment lost 1 base, leaving 9 bases of the junction unmatched. This CDR3 contains 14 residues. In DNA form, the CDR3 reads TGTGCCAGCAGCGTACCGACAGGGGCAAACCGGCAGTTCTTC. It encodes CASSVPTGANRQFF.

The gene calls are TRBV6-5 and TRBJ1-1; possible D gene TRBD1, 5 bases. The CDR3 runs to 15 residues. With 5 bases removed from V and 2 bases from J, the gap between germline ends came to 15 bases. Germline CDR1 and CDR2: MNHEY and SVGAGI. CDR3 protein: CASSQNVGGNTEAFF. CDR3 nucleotide sequence: TGTGCCAGCAGTCAAAACGTGGGGGGAAACACTGAAGCTTTCTTT.

A single count supports this clone. This chain joins TRBV10-1 and TRBJ1-4; 9 bases agree with TRBD1. Per germline, CDR1 WNHNN and CDR2 SYGVQD (reference sequence). The CDR3 length is 17 residues. V shed 2 bases and J 5 bases; nucleotides not matched to a gene: 9. The CDR3 sequence is CASSEPKGTGRNEKLFF. DNA for the CDR3: TGCGCCAGCAGTGAGCCGAAAGGGACAGGGCGAAATGAAAAACTGTTTTTT.